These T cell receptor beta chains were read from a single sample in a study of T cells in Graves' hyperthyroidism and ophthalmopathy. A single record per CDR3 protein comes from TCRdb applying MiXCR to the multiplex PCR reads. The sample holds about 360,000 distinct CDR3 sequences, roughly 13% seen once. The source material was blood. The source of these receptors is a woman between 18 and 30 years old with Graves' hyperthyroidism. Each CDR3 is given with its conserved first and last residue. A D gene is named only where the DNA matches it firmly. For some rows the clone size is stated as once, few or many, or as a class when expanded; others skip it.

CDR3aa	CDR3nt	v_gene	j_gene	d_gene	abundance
CASTRRRNNEQFF	TGTGCCAGCACCCGCCGACGGAACAATGAGCAGTTCTTC	TRBV28	TRBJ2-1	NA	many
CASSPRDLRRGGYTF	TGTGCCAGCAGCCCCCGCGACCTTAGGCGGGGAGGCTACACCTTC	TRBV9	TRBJ1-2	NA	NA
CASIGLARTDTQYF	TGTGCCAGCATCGGACTAGCGCGGACAGATACGCAGTATTTT	TRBV5-8	TRBJ2-3	TRBD2	many
CASSRMGPGQEPYNEQFF	TGCGCCAGCAGCCGGATGGGCCCGGGACAAGAACCTTACAATGAGCAGTTCTTC	TRBV5-1	TRBJ2-1	NA	many
CSAHSRTGELFF	TGCAGTGCTCACTCTAGAACCGGGGAGCTGTTTTTT	TRBV20-1	TRBJ2-2	NA	many
CASSGDSYSNQPQHF	TGTGCCAGCAGTGGAGACAGCTATAGCAATCAGCCCCAGCATTTT	TRBV2	TRBJ1-5	NA	many
CASSPLGGGSTDTQYF	TGTGCCAGCAGCCCCCTGGGCGGGGGAAGCACAGATACGCAGTATTTT	TRBV9	TRBJ2-3	TRBD2	NA
CASSQAPSGGQETQYF	TGCGCCAGCAGCCAAGCGCCTAGCGGGGGGCAAGAGACCCAGTACTTC	TRBV4-1	TRBJ2-5	TRBD2	NA
CASSLLGTGAYEQYF	TGTGCCAGCAGTTTGTTAGGGACAGGGGCTTACGAGCAGTACTTC	TRBV28	TRBJ2-7	TRBD1	many
CASSLVAGDYEQYF	TGTGCCAGCAGCTTAGTTGCGGGGGACTACGAGCAGTACTTC	TRBV7-2	TRBJ2-7	TRBD2	many
CASSFRQAKAKNIQYF	TGTGCCAGCAGTTTTCGACAGGCCAAGGCCAAAAACATTCAGTACTTC	TRBV28	TRBJ2-4	NA	many
CASSYHSGTRPVFVGQYF	TGTGCCAGCAGTTACCATTCCGGGACTAGACCAGTTTTTGTTGGGCAGTACTTC	TRBV6-9	TRBJ2-7	TRBD2	many
CSTPPNDVTQYF	TGCAGCACTCCTCCTAATGATGTGACCCAGTACTTC	TRBV20-1	TRBJ2-5	NA	NA
CAAIPGQGNTEAFF	TGTGCCGCGATCCCGGGACAGGGGAACACTGAAGCTTTCTTT	TRBV10-3	TRBJ1-1	TRBD1	many
CASSTTGGGYEQYF	TGTGCCAGCAGCACTACAGGGGGCGGCTACGAGCAGTACTTC	TRBV28	TRBJ2-7	TRBD1	many
CSARDAGGQIF	TGCAGTGCTAGAGATGCCGGGGGGCAGATCTTT	TRBV20-1	TRBJ1-1	NA	many
CASSLTAGNNEQFF	TGTGCCAGCAGCTTAACTGCCGGGAACAATGAGCAGTTCTTC	TRBV7-3	TRBJ2-1	NA	many
CASSIAGATDTQYF	TGTGCCAGTAGTATAGCGGGAGCCACAGATACGCAGTATTTT	TRBV19	TRBJ2-3	NA	NA
CASSFSQGQGDTGELFF	TGTGCCAGCAGCTTTTCACAGGGACAGGGGGACACCGGGGAGCTGTTTTTT	TRBV7-3	TRBJ2-2	TRBD1	NA
CASNPSTSEQYF	TGTGCCAGCAACCCGTCGACTAGCGAGCAGTACTTC	TRBV4-2	TRBJ2-7	NA	NA
CASSLAGAGNTGELFF	TGTGCCAGCAGCTTAGCGGGGGCCGGTAACACCGGGGAGCTGTTTTTT	TRBV7-2	TRBJ2-2	NA	many
CASGRRERGYTF	TGTGCCAGCGGGCGCAGGGAGAGGGGCTACACCTTC	TRBV28	TRBJ1-2	NA	few
CAISDPWTDRYSPLHF	TGCGCCATCAGCGACCCATGGACAGATCGGTATTCACCCCTCCACTTT	TRBV10-2	TRBJ1-6	NA	many
CASSLRVGGSHQPQHF	TGTGCCAGCAGTTTACGGGTCGGGGGTTCACATCAGCCCCAGCATTTT	TRBV28	TRBJ1-5	NA	many
CSAAGTGVFNEQFF	TGCAGTGCGGCCGGGACAGGGGTCTTTAATGAGCAGTTCTTC	TRBV20-1	TRBJ2-1	TRBD1	many
CATSDTRTGGDGYTF	TGTGCCACCAGTGATACGCGGACAGGGGGGGATGGCTACACCTTC	TRBV24-1	TRBJ1-2	TRBD1	few
CAISERDGTYNEQFF	TGTGCCATCAGTGAACGGGACGGTACCTACAATGAGCAGTTCTTC	TRBV10-3	TRBJ2-1	NA	few
CASRPPGTGGKETQYF	TGTGCCAGCAGGCCCCCCGGGACAGGTGGTAAAGAGACCCAGTACTTC	TRBV28	TRBJ2-5	TRBD1	many
CASSLGGTSGRGKYEQYF	TGTGCCAGCAGCTTAGGAGGGACTAGCGGGAGAGGGAAATACGAGCAGTACTTC	TRBV11-2	TRBJ2-7	TRBD2	once
CASSETGTGRDSPLHF	TGTGCCAGCAGCGAAACCGGGACAGGGAGAGATTCACCCCTCCACTTT	TRBV7-3	TRBJ1-6	TRBD1	few
CASSSGLAGFADTQYF	TGTGCCAGCAGTTCGGGACTAGCGGGTTTCGCTGATACGCAGTATTTT	TRBV28	TRBJ2-3	TRBD2	many
CASSFLDRVNEKLFF	TGTGCCAGCAGTTTTCTGGACAGAGTTAATGAAAAACTGTTTTTT	TRBV12-3/TRBV12-4	TRBJ1-4	NA	many
CASSPTAEVGDTQYF	TGTGCCAGCTCACCAACAGCGGAGGTGGGAGATACGCAGTATTTT	TRBV18	TRBJ2-3	NA	many
CASGLGRQETQYF	TGTGCCAGCGGCTTAGGGAGACAAGAGACCCAGTACTTC	TRBV7-2	TRBJ2-5	NA	many
CASSAPGDADTQYF	TGTGCCAGCAGTGCCCCGGGGGACGCAGATACGCAGTATTTT	TRBV6-1	TRBJ2-3	NA	many
CSARRDIPSSSGNTIYF	TGCAGTGCTAGAAGGGACATTCCTTCCTCCTCTGGAAACACCATATATTTT	TRBV20-1	TRBJ1-3	NA	NA
CAIREGGGGVNQPQHF	TGTGCCATCAGAGAGGGTGGTGGGGGCGTCAATCAGCCCCAGCATTTT	TRBV10-3	TRBJ1-5	NA	many
CASSFGRGRFTEQFF	TGTGCCAGCAGCTTCGGCAGGGGGCGCTTCACTGAGCAGTTCTTC	TRBV11-1	TRBJ2-1	TRBD1	NA
CASSLAGEEKLFF	TGTGCCAGCAGCTTAGCGGGAGAGGAAAAACTGTTTTTT	TRBV7-9	TRBJ1-4	NA	many
CASSDSRGQNSPLHF	TGTGCCAGCAGTGACTCCAGGGGGCAAAATTCACCCCTCCACTTT	TRBV2	TRBJ1-6	TRBD1	many
CSVGRTGGIEQFF	TGCAGCGTTGGGAGGACAGGGGGAATTGAGCAGTTCTTC	TRBV29-1	TRBJ2-1	TRBD1	many
CAWSVGLALYEQFF	TGTGCCTGGAGTGTAGGACTAGCGTTGTATGAGCAGTTCTTC	TRBV30	TRBJ2-1	TRBD2	many
CASSQGRQPYTEAFF	TGTGCCAGCAGCCAAGGCCGACAGCCTTACACTGAAGCTTTCTTT	TRBV14	TRBJ1-1	NA	many
CASSVGWRGYEQYF	TGTGCCAGCAGCGTCGGGTGGCGAGGTTACGAGCAGTACTTC	TRBV11-1	TRBJ2-7	NA	many
CASSQGTGSLYGYTF	TGTGCCAGCAGCCAAGGGACAGGCTCCCTGTATGGCTACACCTTC	TRBV3-1	TRBJ1-2	TRBD1	many
CASSSGLAGLGEQFF	TGTGCCAGCAGCTCGGGACTAGCGGGATTGGGTGAGCAGTTCTTC	TRBV9	TRBJ2-1	TRBD2	many
CASGRPNNEQFF	TGTGCCAGCGGGAGGCCCAACAATGAGCAGTTCTTC	TRBV27	TRBJ2-1	NA	many
CSATPQARQETQYF	TGCAGTGCTACTCCCCAAGCGCGCCAAGAGACCCAGTACTTC	TRBV20-1	TRBJ2-5	NA	many
CATQRGQLNTEAFF	TGTGCCACCCAAAGGGGCCAGCTGAACACTGAAGCTTTCTTT	TRBV11-2	TRBJ1-1	NA	NA
CSGGGGHTEAFF	TGCAGCGGCGGAGGGGGGCACACTGAAGCTTTCTTT	TRBV29-1	TRBJ1-1	NA	many
CSATSLGTSQETQYF	TGCAGTGCTACCTCCTTAGGGACGTCGCAAGAGACCCAGTACTTC	TRBV20-1	TRBJ2-5	NA	many
CASSRAGGNQPQHF	TGTGCCAGCAGTAGGGCAGGGGGCAATCAGCCCCAGCATTTT	TRBV28	TRBJ1-5	NA	many